This TCR beta chain was captured by sequencing in a study of T cell responses to AZD1222 COVID-19 vaccine. Overall study findings and caveats: Nearly half of spike-specific TCRs reportedly target unmutated variant regions. White British donors predominated, females outnumbered males, and clonal diversity was possibly underestimated. The breadth and depth of Spike-specific TCRs increased once two AZD1222 doses had been given.

Produced via immunoSEQ multiplex PCR; TCRdb's table is partial and in-frame only. The sample consists of over 130,000 clones, around 94% of them appearing once. About this clone: Its antigen is unidentified.

The CDR3 runs to 15 residues. The ends were cut back, 2 bases at V and 4 bases at J, with 14 bases in the middle. The germline V gene encodes CDR1 LNHDA and CDR2 SQIVND (reference sequence). The rearrangement links TRBV19 to TRBJ1-2; perhaps TRBD1 as D (5 bases). The sequence was collected from an adult in good health. The specimen comprised peripheral blood, sampled on day 0 of AZD1222 vaccination. The CDR3 protein is CASSITSTAIYGYTF. For the CDR3, the DNA is TGTGCCAGTAGTATAACCTCGACAGCAATCTATGGCTACACCTTC.